A selection of T cell receptor beta chains follows, all from one sample in a study of OX40 agonist ivuxolimab in advanced cancers. TCRdb's table, derived via immunoSEQ multiplex PCR, lists solely in-frame clones and lacks some. The sample contains roughly 75,000 clones, approximately 86% of which appear only once. This sample comprised CD4+ or CD8+ T cells sorted from blood, obtained in a trial of the OX40 agonist ivuxolimab. These TCRs come from an adult with an advanced solid tumor such as melanoma, head and neck, liver or kidney cancer. Each CDR3 is given with its conserved first and last residue. Fields, in order: V gene, clone size, D gene, J gene, CDR3 protein, CDR3 DNA. The D gene is left open where the match is weak. Part of the rows lack a size; the others show once, few, many or a class for expanded clones.

v_gene: TRBV27
abundance: once
d_gene: -
j_gene: TRBJ2-3
CDR3aa: CASSSPTVTTDTQYF
CDR3nt: TGTGCCAGCAGTTCCCCGACAGTAACCACAGATACGCAGTATTTT

v_gene: TRBV7-8
abundance: -
d_gene: -
j_gene: TRBJ1-1
CDR3aa: CASSFGGDPIAAFF
CDR3nt: TGTGCCAGCAGCTTTGGGGGGGATCCCATCGCCGCTTTCTTT

v_gene: TRBV27
abundance: -
d_gene: -
j_gene: TRBJ2-3
CDR3aa: CASSPSTDTQYF
CDR3nt: TGTGCCAGCAGTCCGAGCACAGATACGCAGTATTTT

v_gene: TRBV7-9
abundance: -
d_gene: TRBD1
j_gene: TRBJ1-4
CDR3aa: CAGNRGGEKLFF
CDR3nt: TGTGCCGGGAACAGGGGGGGAGAAAAACTGTTTTTT

v_gene: TRBV29-1
abundance: -
d_gene: TRBD1
j_gene: TRBJ2-2
CDR3aa: CSVTWTGGSGELFF
CDR3nt: TGCAGCGTTACCTGGACAGGTGGTAGCGGGGAGCTGTTTTTT

v_gene: TRBV28
abundance: -
d_gene: -
j_gene: TRBJ2-7
CDR3aa: CASSRPGEQYF
CDR3nt: TGTGCCAGCAGCCGCCCCGGCGAGCAGTACTTC

v_gene: TRBV5-1
abundance: -
d_gene: -
j_gene: TRBJ2-7
CDR3aa: CASSLEGSQYF
CDR3nt: TGCGCCAGCAGCTTGGAGGGCAGTCAGTACTTC

v_gene: TRBV19
abundance: once
d_gene: TRBD1
j_gene: TRBJ2-1
CDR3aa: CASSSRGPRGNEQFF
CDR3nt: TGTGCCAGTAGTTCCAGGGGGCCCAGGGGCAATGAGCAGTTCTTC

v_gene: TRBV7-9
abundance: -
d_gene: -
j_gene: TRBJ1-6
CDR3aa: CASSLGAPPLHF
CDR3nt: TGTGCCAGCAGCTTAGGGGCACCCCCCCTCCACTTT

v_gene: TRBV28
abundance: -
d_gene: -
j_gene: TRBJ1-4
CDR3aa: CASSLSGAATNEKLFF
CDR3nt: TGTGCCAGCAGTTTATCGGGGGCGGCAACTAATGAAAAACTGTTTTTT

v_gene: TRBV4-3
abundance: -
d_gene: TRBD1
j_gene: TRBJ2-3
CDR3aa: CASSQADRETDTQYF
CDR3nt: TGCGCCAGCAGCCAAGCTGACAGGGAAACAGATACGCAGTATTTT

v_gene: TRBV5-4
abundance: -
d_gene: -
j_gene: TRBJ2-5
CDR3aa: CASSLGTFQETQYF
CDR3nt: TGTGCCAGCAGCCTCGGGACATTCCAAGAGACCCAGTACTTC

v_gene: TRBV13
abundance: -
d_gene: TRBD1
j_gene: TRBJ2-7
CDR3aa: CASSQWTGGEQYF
CDR3nt: TGTGCCAGCAGCCAATGGACAGGTGGGGAGCAGTACTTC

v_gene: TRBV15
abundance: -
d_gene: TRBD2
j_gene: TRBJ2-3
CDR3aa: CATSRDQEREATDTQYF
CDR3nt: TGTGCCACCAGCAGAGATCAGGAGCGGGAAGCCACAGATACGCAGTATTTT

v_gene: TRBV11-2
abundance: -
d_gene: -
j_gene: TRBJ1-3
CDR3aa: CASSLRGSSGNTIYF
CDR3nt: TGTGCCAGCAGCTTGAGGGGGAGCTCTGGAAACACCATATATTTT

v_gene: TRBV30
abundance: -
d_gene: -
j_gene: TRBJ1-2
CDR3aa: CAWSVGPNGGYTF
CDR3nt: TGTGCCTGGAGCGTGGGACCGAACGGTGGCTACACCTTC

v_gene: TRBV9
abundance: -
d_gene: TRBD1
j_gene: TRBJ2-2
CDR3aa: CASSFTGTGFGELFF
CDR3nt: TGTGCCAGCAGTTTTACCGGGACAGGGTTCGGGGAGCTGTTTTTT

v_gene: TRBV19
abundance: -
d_gene: -
j_gene: TRBJ1-2
CDR3aa: CASSSNPKTGYTF
CDR3nt: TGTGCCAGTAGTTCCAATCCCAAGACGGGCTACACCTTC

v_gene: TRBV6-5
abundance: -
d_gene: -
j_gene: TRBJ1-5
CDR3aa: CASSYKRTRPQHF
CDR3nt: TGTGCCAGCAGTTACAAACGGACGAGGCCCCAGCATTTT

v_gene: TRBV7-2
abundance: once
d_gene: TRBD2
j_gene: TRBJ2-7
CDR3aa: CASSLISGGFYEQYF
CDR3nt: TGTGCCAGCAGCTTGATTAGCGGGGGGTTCTACGAGCAGTACTTC

v_gene: TRBV5-1
abundance: once
d_gene: -
j_gene: TRBJ1-2
CDR3aa: CASSPSAQVNYGYTF
CDR3nt: TGCGCCAGCAGTCCTTCGGCCCAGGTCAACTATGGCTACACCTTC

v_gene: TRBV6-6
abundance: -
d_gene: TRBD1
j_gene: TRBJ1-6
CDR3aa: CASRRGQGNSPLHF
CDR3nt: TGTGCCAGCAGACGAGGACAGGGTAATTCACCCCTCCACTTT

v_gene: TRBV7-8
abundance: -
d_gene: -
j_gene: TRBJ2-7
CDR3aa: CASSLALHYEQYF
CDR3nt: TGTGCCAGCAGCTTAGCCCTCCACTACGAGCAGTACTTC

v_gene: TRBV11-1
abundance: -
d_gene: -
j_gene: TRBJ2-1
CDR3aa: CASSLRSEQFF
CDR3nt: TGTGCCAGCAGCTTAAGGAGTGAGCAGTTCTTC